This TCR beta chain was found in a study of vaccination and CD4 T cells after COVID-19. Study-wide points: Post-vaccination reactive clonotypes (median roughly 36) did not differ significantly from post-infection (fewer than 24).

The ends lost 1 base at V and 2 bases at J; junction bases unmatched: 11. Per germline, CDR1 SGHNT and CDR2 YENEEA. This CDR3 is built from 18 residues. With the Oncomine TCR Beta short-read assay, DNA from cultured CD4+ T cells was sequenced. Each CDR3 protein gets one entry after TCRdb re-called the PCR reads with MiXCR. This sample carries fewer than 25,000 distinct CDR3 sequences, around 49% of them seen once, and the ten largest clones take over 5%. A remark on this clonotype: Its antigen is currently unknown.

Treatment given: roughly ten-day PBMC culture with coronavirus spike peptide pools or control peptides (ViraFEST assay). Before TCRs were sequenced, ViraFEST expanded antigen-specific T cells with peptide pools. Convalescent patients tested SARS-CoV-2 PCR positive from March to December 2020, before Alpha, Beta and Delta emerged. Researchers reported culturing approximately 2 million PBMCs per well with about 9.4 IU/ml IL-2 and approximately 10 ug/ml peptide pools. What was sequenced was CD4+ T cells from blood, cultured in vitro. The rearrangement uses TRBV11-3 and TRBJ2-1, with TRBD2 identical over 7 bases. The TCR was taken from a human donor who had recovered from COVID-19. Here the CDR3 DNA reads TGTGCCAGCAGCTTAGGGATGATAGCGGGCGGAACCTACAATGAGCAGTTCTTC. Translation gives CASSLGMIAGGTYNEQFF.